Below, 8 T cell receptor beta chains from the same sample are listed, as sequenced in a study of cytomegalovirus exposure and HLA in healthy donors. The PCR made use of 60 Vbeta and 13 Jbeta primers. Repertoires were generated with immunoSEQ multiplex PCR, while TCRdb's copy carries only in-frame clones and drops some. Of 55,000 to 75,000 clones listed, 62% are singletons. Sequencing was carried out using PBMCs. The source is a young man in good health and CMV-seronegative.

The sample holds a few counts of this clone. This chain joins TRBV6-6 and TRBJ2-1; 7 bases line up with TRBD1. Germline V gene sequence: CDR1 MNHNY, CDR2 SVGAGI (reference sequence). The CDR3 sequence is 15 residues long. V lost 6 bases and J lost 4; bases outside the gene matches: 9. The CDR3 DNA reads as TGTGCCAGCAGCAGACCCGACAGGGATTACAATGAGCAGTTCTTC. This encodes CASSRPDRDYNEQFF.

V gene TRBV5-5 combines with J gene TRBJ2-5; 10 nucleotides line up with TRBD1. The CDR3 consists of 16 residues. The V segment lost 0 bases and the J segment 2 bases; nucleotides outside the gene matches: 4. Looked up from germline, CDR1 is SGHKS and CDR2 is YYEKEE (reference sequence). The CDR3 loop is CASSLVSGQGQETQYF. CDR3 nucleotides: TGTGCCAGCAGCTTGGTATCGGGACAGGGGCAAGAGACCCAGTACTTC.

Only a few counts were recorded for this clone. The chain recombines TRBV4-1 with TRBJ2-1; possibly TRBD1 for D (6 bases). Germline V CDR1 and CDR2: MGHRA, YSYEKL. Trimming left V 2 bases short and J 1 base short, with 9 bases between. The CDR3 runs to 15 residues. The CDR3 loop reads CASSQTGTSYNEQFF. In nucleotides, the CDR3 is TGCGCCAGCAGCCAAACCGGGACATCCTACAATGAGCAGTTCTTC.

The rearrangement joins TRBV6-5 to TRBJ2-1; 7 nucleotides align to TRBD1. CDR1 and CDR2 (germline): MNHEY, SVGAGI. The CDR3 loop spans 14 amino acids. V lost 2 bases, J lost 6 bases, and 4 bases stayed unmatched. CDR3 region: CASSYGQETNEQFF. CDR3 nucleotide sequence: TGTGCCAGCAGTTACGGACAGGAAACCAATGAGCAGTTCTTC.

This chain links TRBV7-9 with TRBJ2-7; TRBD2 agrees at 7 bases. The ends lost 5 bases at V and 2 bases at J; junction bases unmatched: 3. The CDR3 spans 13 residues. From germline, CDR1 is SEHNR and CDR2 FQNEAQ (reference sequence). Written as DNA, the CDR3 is TGTGCCAGCAGCGAAAGCGGGGCCTACGAGCAGTACTTC. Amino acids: CASSESGAYEQYF. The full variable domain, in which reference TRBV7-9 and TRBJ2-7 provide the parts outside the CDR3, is DTGVSQNPRHKITKRGQNVTFRCDPISEHNRLYWYRQTLGQGPEFLTYFQNEAQLEKSRLLSDRFSAERPKGSFSTLEIQRTEQGDSAMYLCASSESGAYEQYFGPGTRLTVT.

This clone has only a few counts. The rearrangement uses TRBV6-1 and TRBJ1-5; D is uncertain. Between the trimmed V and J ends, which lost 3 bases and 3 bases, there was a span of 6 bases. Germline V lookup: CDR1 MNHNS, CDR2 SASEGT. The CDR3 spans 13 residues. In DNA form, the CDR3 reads TGTGCCAGCAGTGAGGGAGACAATCAGCCCCAGCATTTT. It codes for CASSEGDNQPQHF.

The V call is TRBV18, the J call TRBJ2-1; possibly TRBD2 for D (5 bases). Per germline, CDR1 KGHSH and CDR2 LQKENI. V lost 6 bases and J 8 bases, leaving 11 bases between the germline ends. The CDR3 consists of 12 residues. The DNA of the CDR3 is TGTGCCAGCTCCCTCGCGGGCCATGAGCAGTTCTTC. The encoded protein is CASSLAGHEQFF.

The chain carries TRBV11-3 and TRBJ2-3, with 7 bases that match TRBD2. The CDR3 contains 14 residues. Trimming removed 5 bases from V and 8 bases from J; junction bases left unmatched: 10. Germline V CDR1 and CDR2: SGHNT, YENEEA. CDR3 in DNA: TGTGCCAGCAGCCCGTTAGGGGAGGGAGTTACGCAGTATTTT. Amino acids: CASSPLGEGVTQYF.